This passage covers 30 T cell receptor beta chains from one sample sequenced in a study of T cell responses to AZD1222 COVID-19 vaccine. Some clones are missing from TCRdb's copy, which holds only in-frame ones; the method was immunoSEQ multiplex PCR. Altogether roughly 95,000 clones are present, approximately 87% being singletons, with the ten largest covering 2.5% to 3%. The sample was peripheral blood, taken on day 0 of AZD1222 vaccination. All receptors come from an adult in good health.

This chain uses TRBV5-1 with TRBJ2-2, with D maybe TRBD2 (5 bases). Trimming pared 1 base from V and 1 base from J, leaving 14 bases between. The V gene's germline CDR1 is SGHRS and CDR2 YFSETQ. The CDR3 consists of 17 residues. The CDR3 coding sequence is TGCGCCAGCAGCTTGATCGGCAGAGGGTTGAACACCGGGGAGCTGTTTTTT. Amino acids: CASSLIGRGLNTGELFF.

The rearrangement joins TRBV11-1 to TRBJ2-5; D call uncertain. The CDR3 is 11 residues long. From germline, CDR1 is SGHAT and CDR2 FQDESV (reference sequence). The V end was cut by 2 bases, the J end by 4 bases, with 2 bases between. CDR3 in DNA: TGTGCCAGCAGCTTAAGAGAGACCCAGTACTTC. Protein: CASSLRETQYF.

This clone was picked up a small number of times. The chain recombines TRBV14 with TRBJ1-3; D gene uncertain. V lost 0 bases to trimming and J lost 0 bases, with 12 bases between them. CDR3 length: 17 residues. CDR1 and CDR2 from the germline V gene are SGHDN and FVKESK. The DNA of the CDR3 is TGTGCCAGCAGCCAAGATAGATGGGTGCCCTCTGGAAACACCATATATTTT. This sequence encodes CASSQDRWVPSGNTIYF.

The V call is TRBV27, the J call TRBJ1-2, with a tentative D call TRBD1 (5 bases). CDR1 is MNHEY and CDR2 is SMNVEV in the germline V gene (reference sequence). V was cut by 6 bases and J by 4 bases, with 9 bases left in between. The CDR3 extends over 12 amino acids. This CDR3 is CASSKRGYGYTF. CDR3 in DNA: TGTGCCAGCAGCAAGAGGGGCTATGGCTACACCTTC.

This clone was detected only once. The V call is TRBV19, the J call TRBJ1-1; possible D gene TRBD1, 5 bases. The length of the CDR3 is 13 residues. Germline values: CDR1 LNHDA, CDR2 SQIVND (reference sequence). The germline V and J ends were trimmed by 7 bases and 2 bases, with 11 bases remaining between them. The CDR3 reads CASNPGRNTEAFF. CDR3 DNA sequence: TGTGCCAGTAATCCAGGGAGAAACACTGAAGCTTTCTTT.

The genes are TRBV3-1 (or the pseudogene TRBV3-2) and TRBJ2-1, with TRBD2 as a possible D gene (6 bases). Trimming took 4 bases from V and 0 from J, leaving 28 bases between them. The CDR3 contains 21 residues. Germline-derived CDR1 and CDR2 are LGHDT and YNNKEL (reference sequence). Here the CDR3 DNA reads TGTGCCAGCAGCCCCTTTCCCGCCGGCGGTGGGGGAGGCCTCTCCTACAATGAGCAGTTCTTC. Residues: CASSPFPAGGGGGLSYNEQFF.

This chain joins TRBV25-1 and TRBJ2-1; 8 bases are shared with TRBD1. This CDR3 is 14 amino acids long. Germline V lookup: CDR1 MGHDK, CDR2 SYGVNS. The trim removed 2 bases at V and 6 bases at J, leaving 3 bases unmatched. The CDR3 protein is CASSEPGQGNEQFF. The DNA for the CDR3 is TGTGCCAGCAGTGAACCCGGACAGGGCAATGAGCAGTTCTTC.

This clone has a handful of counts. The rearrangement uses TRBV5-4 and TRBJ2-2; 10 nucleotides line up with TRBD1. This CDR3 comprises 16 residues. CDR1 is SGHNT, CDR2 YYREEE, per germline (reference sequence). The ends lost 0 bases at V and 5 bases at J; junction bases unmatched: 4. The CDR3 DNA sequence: TGTGCCAGCAGCTTGGCGGGACAGGGGTTGACCGGGGAGCTGTTTTTT. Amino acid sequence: CASSLAGQGLTGELFF.

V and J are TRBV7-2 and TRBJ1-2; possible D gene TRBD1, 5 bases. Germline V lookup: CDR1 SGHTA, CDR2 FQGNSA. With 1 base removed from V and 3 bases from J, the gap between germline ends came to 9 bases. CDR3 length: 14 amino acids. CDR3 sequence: CASSLEVRDYGYTF. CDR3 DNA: TGTGCCAGCAGCTTAGAGGTCAGGGACTATGGCTACACCTTC.

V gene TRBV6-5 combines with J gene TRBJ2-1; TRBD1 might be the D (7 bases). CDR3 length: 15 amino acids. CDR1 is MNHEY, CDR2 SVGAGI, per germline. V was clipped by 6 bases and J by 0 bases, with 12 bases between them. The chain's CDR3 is CASSLQGGSYNEQFF. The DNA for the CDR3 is TGTGCCAGCAGCCTTCAGGGGGGCTCCTACAATGAGCAGTTCTTC.

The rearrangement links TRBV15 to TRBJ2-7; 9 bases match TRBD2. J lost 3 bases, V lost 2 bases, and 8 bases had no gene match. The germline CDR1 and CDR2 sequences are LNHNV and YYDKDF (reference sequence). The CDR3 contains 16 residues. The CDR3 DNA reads TGTGCCACCAGCAGATCGGGGACTAGCCGTTTCTACGAGCAGTACTTC. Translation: CATSRSGTSRFYEQYF.

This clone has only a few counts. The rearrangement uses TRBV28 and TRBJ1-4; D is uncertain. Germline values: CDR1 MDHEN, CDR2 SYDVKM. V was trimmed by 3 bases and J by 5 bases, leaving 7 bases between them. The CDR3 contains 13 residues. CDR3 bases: TGTGCCAGCAGTTTGGGTCGGAATGAAAAACTGTTTTTT. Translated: CASSLGRNEKLFF.

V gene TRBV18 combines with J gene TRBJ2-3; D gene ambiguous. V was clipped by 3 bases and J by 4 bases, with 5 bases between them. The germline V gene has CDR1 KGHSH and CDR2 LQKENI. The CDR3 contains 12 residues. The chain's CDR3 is CASSPSSDTQYF. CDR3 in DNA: TGTGCCAGCTCACCTAGCTCAGATACGCAGTATTTT.

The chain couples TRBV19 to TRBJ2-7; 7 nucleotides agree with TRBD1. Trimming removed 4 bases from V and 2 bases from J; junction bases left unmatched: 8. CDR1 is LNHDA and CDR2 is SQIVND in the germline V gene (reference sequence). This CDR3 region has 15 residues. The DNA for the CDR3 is TGTGCCAGTAGTACCCGAAGGGGGCGACCCTACGAGCAGTACTTC. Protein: CASSTRRGRPYEQYF.

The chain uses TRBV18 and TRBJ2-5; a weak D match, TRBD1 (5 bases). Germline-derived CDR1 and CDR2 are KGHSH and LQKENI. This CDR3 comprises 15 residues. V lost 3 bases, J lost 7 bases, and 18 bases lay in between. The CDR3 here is CASSPSTGFSGTQYF. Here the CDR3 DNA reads TGTGCCAGCTCACCTTCTACAGGTTTTTCTGGGACCCAGTACTTC.

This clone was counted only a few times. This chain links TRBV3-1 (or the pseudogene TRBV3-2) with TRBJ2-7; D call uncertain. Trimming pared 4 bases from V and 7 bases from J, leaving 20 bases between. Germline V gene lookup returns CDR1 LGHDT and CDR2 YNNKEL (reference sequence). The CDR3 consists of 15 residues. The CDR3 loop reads CASSPIRSSIGEQYF. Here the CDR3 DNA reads TGTGCCAGCAGCCCGATTCGGAGTAGTATCGGGGAGCAGTACTTC.

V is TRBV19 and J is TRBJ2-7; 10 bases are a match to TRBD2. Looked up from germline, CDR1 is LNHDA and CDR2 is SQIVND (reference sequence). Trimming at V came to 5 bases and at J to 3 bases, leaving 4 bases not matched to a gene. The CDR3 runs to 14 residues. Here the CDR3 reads CASSEREGRYEQYF. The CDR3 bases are TGTGCCAGTAGTGAGCGGGAGGGCCGCTACGAGCAGTACTTC.

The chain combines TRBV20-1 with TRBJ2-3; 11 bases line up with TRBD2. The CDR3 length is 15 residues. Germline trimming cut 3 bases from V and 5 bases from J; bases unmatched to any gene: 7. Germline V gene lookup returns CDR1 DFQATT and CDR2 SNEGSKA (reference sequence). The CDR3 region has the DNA TGCAGTGCTAGTAGCGGGAGGGCCGAGGGAGATACGCAGTATTTT. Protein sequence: CSASSGRAEGDTQYF.

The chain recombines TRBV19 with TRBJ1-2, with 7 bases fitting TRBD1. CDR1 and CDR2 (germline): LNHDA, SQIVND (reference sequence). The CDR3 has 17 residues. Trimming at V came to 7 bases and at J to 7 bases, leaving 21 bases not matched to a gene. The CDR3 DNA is TGTGCCAGTACTCGCACCGTGCAGGGGGTAGGATTCCTTGGCTACACCTTC. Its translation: CASTRTVQGVGFLGYTF.

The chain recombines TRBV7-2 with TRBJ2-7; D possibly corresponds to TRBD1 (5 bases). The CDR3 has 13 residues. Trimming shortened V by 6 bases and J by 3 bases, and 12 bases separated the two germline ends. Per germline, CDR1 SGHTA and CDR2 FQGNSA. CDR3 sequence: CASSSGLFYEQYF. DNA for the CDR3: TGTGCCAGCAGTTCAGGGCTATTCTACGAGCAGTACTTC.

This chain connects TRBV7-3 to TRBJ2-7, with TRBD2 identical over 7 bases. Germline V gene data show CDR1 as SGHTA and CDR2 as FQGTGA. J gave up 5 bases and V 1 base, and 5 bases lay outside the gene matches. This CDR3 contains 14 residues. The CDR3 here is CASSLSGSSHEQYF. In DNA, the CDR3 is TGTGCCAGCAGCTTAAGCGGGAGTAGCCACGAGCAGTACTTC.

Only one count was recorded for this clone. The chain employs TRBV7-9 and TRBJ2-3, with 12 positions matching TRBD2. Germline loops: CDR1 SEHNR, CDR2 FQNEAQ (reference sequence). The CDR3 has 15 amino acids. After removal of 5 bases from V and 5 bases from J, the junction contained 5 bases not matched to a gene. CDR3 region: CASSPTSGRIDTQYF. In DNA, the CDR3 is TGTGCCAGCAGCCCTACTAGCGGGAGGATAGATACGCAGTATTTT.

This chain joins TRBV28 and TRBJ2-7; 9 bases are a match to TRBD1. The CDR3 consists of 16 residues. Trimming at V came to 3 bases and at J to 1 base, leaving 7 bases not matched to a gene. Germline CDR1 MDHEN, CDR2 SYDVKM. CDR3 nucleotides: TGTGCCAGCAGTTTGTTGCCCGGGACAGGGTCCTACGAGCAGTACTTC. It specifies CASSLLPGTGSYEQYF.

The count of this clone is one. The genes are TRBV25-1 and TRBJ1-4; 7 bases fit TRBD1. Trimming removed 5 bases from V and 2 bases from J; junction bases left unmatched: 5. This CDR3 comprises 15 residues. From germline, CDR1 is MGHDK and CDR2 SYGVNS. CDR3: CASSTQGVTNEKLFF. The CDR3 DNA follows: TGTGCCAGCAGTACTCAGGGGGTCACTAATGAAAAACTGTTTTTT. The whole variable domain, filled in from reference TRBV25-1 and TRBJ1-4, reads EADIYQTPRYLVIGTGKKITLECSQTMGHDKMYWYQQDPGMELHLIHYSYGVNSTEKGDLSSESTVSRIRTEHFPLTLESARPSHTSQYLCASSTQGVTNEKLFFGSGTQLSVL.

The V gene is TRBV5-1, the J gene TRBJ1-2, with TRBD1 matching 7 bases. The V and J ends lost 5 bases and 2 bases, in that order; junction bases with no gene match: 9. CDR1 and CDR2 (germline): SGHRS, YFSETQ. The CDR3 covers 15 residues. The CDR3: CASRESSQGNYGYTF. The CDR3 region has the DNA TGCGCCAGCAGGGAAAGCTCACAGGGGAACTATGGCTACACCTTC.

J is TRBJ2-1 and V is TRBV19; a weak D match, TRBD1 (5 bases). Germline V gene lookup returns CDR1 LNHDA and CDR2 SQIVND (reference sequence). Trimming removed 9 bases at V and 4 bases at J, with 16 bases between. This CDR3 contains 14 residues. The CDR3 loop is CASDQGRDYNEQFF. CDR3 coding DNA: TGTGCCAGCGACCAGGGCAGGGATTACAATGAGCAGTTCTTC.

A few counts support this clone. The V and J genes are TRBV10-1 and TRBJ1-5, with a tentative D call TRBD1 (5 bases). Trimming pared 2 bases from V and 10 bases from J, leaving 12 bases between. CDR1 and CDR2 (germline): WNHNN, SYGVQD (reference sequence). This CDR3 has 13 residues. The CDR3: CASSENGAYPQHF. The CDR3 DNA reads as TGCGCCAGCAGTGAGAACGGGGCATATCCCCAGCATTTT.

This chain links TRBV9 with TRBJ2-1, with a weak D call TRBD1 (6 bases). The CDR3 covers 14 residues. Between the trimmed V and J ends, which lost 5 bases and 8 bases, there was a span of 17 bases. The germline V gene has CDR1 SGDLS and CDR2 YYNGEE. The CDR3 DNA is TGTGCCAGCAGTCTAACCAGGGGTGTAGATGAGCAGTTCTTC. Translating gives CASSLTRGVDEQFF. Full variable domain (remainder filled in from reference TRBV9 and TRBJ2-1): DSGVTQTPKHLITATGQRVTLRCSPRSGDLSVYWYQQSLDQGLQFLIQYYNGEERAKGNILERFSAQQFPDLHSELNLSSLELGDSALYFCASSLTRGVDEQFFGPGTRLTVL.

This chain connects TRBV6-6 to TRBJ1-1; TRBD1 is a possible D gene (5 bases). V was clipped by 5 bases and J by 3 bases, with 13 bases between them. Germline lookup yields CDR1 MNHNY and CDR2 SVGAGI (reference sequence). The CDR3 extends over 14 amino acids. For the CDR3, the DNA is TGTGCCAGCAGTACGGGACGAGGGGACACTGAAGCTTTCTTT. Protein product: CASSTGRGDTEAFF.

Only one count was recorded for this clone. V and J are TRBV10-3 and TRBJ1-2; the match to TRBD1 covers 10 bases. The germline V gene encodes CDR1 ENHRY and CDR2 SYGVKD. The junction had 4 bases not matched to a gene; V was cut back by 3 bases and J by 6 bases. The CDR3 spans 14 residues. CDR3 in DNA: TGTGCCATCAGTGAAGCCGGGACAGGGGATGGCTACACCTTC. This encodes CAISEAGTGDGYTF.